The rows below give T cell receptor beta chains drawn from one sample of a study of blood T cell repertoires in COVID-19. Using immunoSEQ multiplex PCR, the repertoire was profiled, and TCRdb retains in-frame clones only, with some absent. Here the sample spans about 270,000 clones, 85% to 90% being singletons. Sequencing was done on a sample of PBMCs or T cells enriched from blood (not recorded which). The source is a woman in her 30s with acute COVID-19. CDR3s include the opening cysteine and the closing phenylalanine or tryptophan. The order of the fields is D gene, clone size, J gene, V gene, CDR3 protein, CDR3 DNA. A D gene is named only where the DNA matches it firmly. Expanded clones are given a class, and other clones once, few, many or no size at all.

TRBD1 | once | TRBJ1-3 | TRBV28 | CASGTGLLIYF | TGTGCCAGCGGGACAGGGCTCCTCATATATTTT
TRBD2 | NA | TRBJ2-7 | TRBV2 | CASRGSTSGSSEQYF | TGTGCCAGCAGGGGATCAACTAGCGGGAGTTCCGAGCAGTACTTC
NA | NA | TRBJ1-4 | TRBV6-5 | CASTPDIANEKLFF | TGTGCCAGCACCCCGGACATTGCGAATGAAAAACTGTTTTTT
TRBD2 | NA | TRBJ2-1 | TRBV19 | CASSIEPLSGRAGDEQFF | TGTGCCAGTAGTATAGAACCCCTATCCGGGAGGGCCGGGGATGAGCAGTTCTTC
TRBD2 | NA | TRBJ2-5 | TRBV7-9 | CASSLLGGSQETQYF | TGTGCCAGCAGCTTATTGGGAGGGAGTCAAGAGACCCAGTACTTC
TRBD1 | NA | TRBJ1-1 | TRBV19 | CASKNRGDTEAFF | TGTGCCAGTAAAAACAGGGGGGACACTGAAGCTTTCTTT
TRBD1 | NA | TRBJ1-2 | TRBV6-5 | CASNSGTGDDYTF | TGTGCCAGCAATTCCGGGACAGGGGATGACTACACCTTC
TRBD2 | NA | TRBJ2-1 | TRBV18 | CASSPGLADYNEQFF | TGTGCCAGCTCACCGGGACTAGCGGATTACAATGAGCAGTTCTTC
TRBD1 | few | TRBJ2-7 | TRBV5-4 | CASSSRDRGSEQYF | TGTGCCAGCAGCTCCCGGGACAGGGGGAGCGAGCAGTACTTC
TRBD1 | NA | TRBJ2-3 | TRBV7-6 | CASSLAGTGVTDTQYF | TGTGCCAGCAGCTTAGCCGGGACAGGGGTCACAGATACGCAGTATTTT
NA | NA | TRBJ2-6 | TRBV3-1/TRBV3-2 | CASSYTGPGANVLTF | TGTGCCAGCAGCTACACAGGGCCTGGGGCCAACGTCCTGACTTTC
TRBD2 | NA | TRBJ2-1 | TRBV27 | CASSPYSGGSSYNEQFF | TGTGCCAGCAGTCCATATTCGGGGGGTAGCTCCTACAATGAGCAGTTCTTC
NA | NA | TRBJ1-4 | TRBV4-1 | CASRDSGGTNEKLFF | TGCGCCAGCAGAGATAGCGGCGGAACTAATGAAAAACTGTTTTTT
TRBD1 | NA | TRBJ2-7 | TRBV4-3 | CASSQEQGVNKEQYF | TGCGCCAGCAGCCAAGAACAGGGGGTAAATAAAGAGCAGTACTTC
NA | NA | TRBJ1-3 | TRBV10-3 | CAISEPTGSGNTIYF | TGTGCCATCAGTGAGCCCACAGGGTCTGGAAACACCATATATTTT
NA | NA | TRBJ1-1 | TRBV5-1 | CASSWRGDGVNTEAFF | TGCGCCAGCAGCTGGCGGGGGGACGGCGTGAACACTGAAGCTTTCTTT